These 5 T cell receptor beta chains were all obtained from the same sample, sequenced in a study of T-cell memory formation after mild COVID-19. TCRdb independently ran MiXCR on the 5' RACE reads; one entry per CDR3 protein. The sample has approximately 400,000 distinct CDR3 sequences; approximately 24% are singletons. The specimen sequenced was PBMCs or a T cell subset sorted from them (not recorded which). These TCRs come from an adult woman who had mild COVID-19 (a few samples of this study predate the infection). Cell type and time point are not known.

The chain couples TRBV6-1 to TRBJ1-4; 7 bases match TRBD1. The germline gives CDR1 MNHNS, CDR2 SASEGT. The CDR3 is made up of 15 amino acids. Unmatched junction bases numbered 8, after V lost 7 bases and J lost 3 bases. CDR3 residues: CASNPGTVANEKLFF. The CDR3, as DNA: TGTGCCAGCAACCCCGGGACAGTTGCTAATGAAAAACTGTTTTTT.

A few counts support this clonotype. V usage is TRBV4-2 and J usage is TRBJ2-2, with 8 positions matching TRBD1. The germline V gene encodes CDR1 LGHNA and CDR2 YNFKEQ. V trimming: 4 bases; J trimming: 4 bases; junction bases outside the gene matches: 11. The CDR3 runs to 17 residues. CDR3 amino acids: CASSLRTGKLGTGELFF. As DNA, the CDR3 is TGTGCCAGCAGCCTCCGGACAGGGAAATTGGGCACCGGGGAGCTGTTTTTT.

This clonotype appeared a few times. The CDR3 coding sequence is TGTGCCAGCATCCCTAGCGGGGGGAGGCCCGGGGAGCTGTTTTTT. It is translated as CASIPSGGRPGELFF. V and J are TRBV12-3 or TRBV12-4 and TRBJ2-2; 11 bases line up with TRBD2. Trimming at V came to 7 bases and at J to 6 bases, leaving 7 bases not matched to a gene. The CDR3 covers 15 residues.

V usage is TRBV9 and J usage is TRBJ1-1; a weak D match, TRBD1 (6 bases). V was pared by 0 bases and J by 8 bases, with 14 bases between. Germline V gene sequence: CDR1 SGDLS, CDR2 YYNGEE. The CDR3 is 14 amino acids. The DNA of the CDR3 is TGTGCCAGCAGCGTAGTTGGGACATGGGGCGAAGCTTTCTTT. Translation: CASSVVGTWGEAFF.

This clonotype appeared a few times. The chain uses TRBV5-1 and TRBJ2-5; TRBD2 matches 10 bases. V lost 0 bases to trimming and J lost 4 bases; unmatched junction nucleotides: 3. From germline, CDR1 is SGHRS and CDR2 YFSETQ. The CDR3 is 15 residues long. The CDR3 region has the DNA TGCGCCAGCAGCTTGGAGATAGCGGGAGGAGAGACCCAGTACTTC. This codes for CASSLEIAGGETQYF. Full variable domain (rest looked up from reference TRBV5-1 and TRBJ2-5): KAGVTQTPRYLIKTRGQQVTLSCSPISGHRSVSWYQQTPGQGLQFLFEYFSETQRNKGNFPGRFSGRQFSNSRSEMNVSTLELGDSALYLCASSLEIAGGETQYFGPGTRLLVL.